This is a list of T cell receptor beta chains from one sample in a study of blood T cell repertoires in COVID-19. Clones were read by immunoSEQ multiplex PCR, and TCRdb kept only the in-frame ones, dropping some. The table shows approximately 150,000 clones, with about 86% occurring only once. Specimen: peripheral blood. All receptors come from a woman over 75 with acute or convalescent COVID-19. Each CDR3 is given with its conserved first and last residue. Each record gives: CDR3 length, D gene, J gene, V gene, clone size, CDR3 protein, CDR3 DNA. The D gene is left open where the match is weak. Some rows mark clone size as missing; the rest say once, few, many or name a class of expanded clone.

CDR3 length: 15; D gene: NA; J gene: TRBJ2-6; V gene: TRBV5-4; clone size: NA; CDR3 protein: CASSLGGPGANVLTF; CDR3 DNA: TGTGCCAGCAGCCTTGGTGGGCCTGGGGCCAACGTCCTGACTTTC
CDR3 length: 15; D gene: NA; J gene: TRBJ1-2; V gene: TRBV5-4; clone size: NA; CDR3 protein: CASSRTGNLNYGYTF; CDR3 DNA: TGTGCCAGCAGTCGTACAGGGAATTTGAACTATGGCTACACCTTC
CDR3 length: 16; D gene: TRBD1; J gene: TRBJ2-1; V gene: TRBV4-1; clone size: NA; CDR3 protein: CASSQAGQGAYNEQFF; CDR3 DNA: TGCGCCAGCAGCCAGGCTGGACAGGGGGCTTACAATGAGCAGTTCTTC
CDR3 length: 14; D gene: TRBD1; J gene: TRBJ1-2; V gene: TRBV6-1; clone size: NA; CDR3 protein: CASTEDRGSGGYTF; CDR3 DNA: TGTGCCAGCACCGAAGACAGGGGTTCGGGTGGCTACACCTTC
CDR3 length: 13; D gene: TRBD1; J gene: TRBJ2-7; V gene: TRBV2; clone size: NA; CDR3 protein: CASGGQGAYEQYF; CDR3 DNA: TGTGCCAGCGGTGGACAGGGGGCCTACGAGCAGTACTTC
CDR3 length: 17; D gene: TRBD2; J gene: TRBJ2-1; V gene: TRBV5-4; clone size: NA; CDR3 protein: CASSPQKTSGSSYEQFF; CDR3 DNA: TGTGCCAGCAGCCCCCAAAAAACTAGCGGGAGCTCTTATGAGCAGTTCTTC
CDR3 length: 15; D gene: TRBD1; J gene: TRBJ2-7; V gene: TRBV15; clone size: few; CDR3 protein: CATSRGQGAKDEQYF; CDR3 DNA: TGTGCCACCAGCAGAGGACAGGGGGCGAAAGACGAGCAGTACTTC
CDR3 length: 15; D gene: TRBD1; J gene: TRBJ1-4; V gene: TRBV19; clone size: once; CDR3 protein: CASSTLGQGDEKLFF; CDR3 DNA: TGTGCCAGTAGTACTCTGGGACAGGGGGATGAAAAACTGTTTTTT
CDR3 length: 17; D gene: TRBD2; J gene: TRBJ2-1; V gene: TRBV9; clone size: NA; CDR3 protein: CASSPRTSGGALGEQFF; CDR3 DNA: TGTGCCAGCAGCCCGAGGACTAGCGGGGGGGCCTTGGGTGAGCAGTTCTTC
CDR3 length: 16; D gene: NA; J gene: TRBJ2-6; V gene: TRBV20-1; clone size: NA; CDR3 protein: CSASYRTSSGANVLTF; CDR3 DNA: TGCAGTGCTAGTTACAGGACGAGCTCTGGGGCCAACGTCCTGACTTTC
CDR3 length: 15; D gene: TRBD1; J gene: TRBJ2-1; V gene: TRBV28; clone size: NA; CDR3 protein: CASSPRDSPYNEQFF; CDR3 DNA: TGTGCCAGCAGTCCACGGGACAGTCCCTACAATGAGCAGTTCTTC
CDR3 length: 16; D gene: TRBD2; J gene: TRBJ2-7; V gene: TRBV6-9; clone size: NA; CDR3 protein: CASSYRWGLGDYEQYF; CDR3 DNA: TGTGCCAGCAGCTATAGGTGGGGACTAGGGGACTACGAGCAGTACTTC
CDR3 length: 15; D gene: NA; J gene: TRBJ1-4; V gene: TRBV28; clone size: NA; CDR3 protein: CASSLRTTRGEKLFF; CDR3 DNA: TGTGCCAGCAGTTTGAGGACAACCAGGGGTGAAAAACTGTTTTTT
CDR3 length: 14; D gene: TRBD1; J gene: TRBJ1-1; V gene: TRBV3-1/TRBV3-2; clone size: NA; CDR3 protein: CASSQGTGIAEAFF; CDR3 DNA: TGTGCCAGCAGCCAAGGGACAGGGATCGCTGAAGCTTTCTTT